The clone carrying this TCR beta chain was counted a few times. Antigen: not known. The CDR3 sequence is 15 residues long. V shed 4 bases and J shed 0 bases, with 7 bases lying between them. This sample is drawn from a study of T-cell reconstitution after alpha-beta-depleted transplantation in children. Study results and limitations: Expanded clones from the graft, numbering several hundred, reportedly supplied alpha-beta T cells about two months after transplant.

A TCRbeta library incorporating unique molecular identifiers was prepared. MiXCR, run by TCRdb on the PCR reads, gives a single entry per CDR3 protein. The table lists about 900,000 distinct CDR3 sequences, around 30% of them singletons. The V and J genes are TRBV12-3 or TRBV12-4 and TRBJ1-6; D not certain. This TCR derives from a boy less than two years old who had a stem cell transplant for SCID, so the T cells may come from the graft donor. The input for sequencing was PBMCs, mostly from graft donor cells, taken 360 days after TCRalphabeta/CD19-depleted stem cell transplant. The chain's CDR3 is CASSWRRSYNSPLHF. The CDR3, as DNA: TGTGCCAGCAGTTGGCGACGCTCCTATAATTCACCCCTCCACTTT.